The clone carrying this T cell receptor (beta chain) was counted only a few times. The authors ran a second PCR of about 7 to 11 cycles using a sample-barcoded 5' primer and a J-beta primer mix. TCRdb used MiXCR to reprocess the 5' RACE reads, holding one entry per CDR3 protein. This sample has some 800,000 distinct CDR3 sequences; 20% to 25% occur once, and the top ten carry roughly 3.8%. This sample is part of a study of blood T cells in healthy people across ages. The authors extracted at least 5 micrograms of total RNA per sample. CDR1 and CDR2 (germline): SGHVS, FNYEAQ. This CDR3 is 16 amino acids long. This sample also appeared in a second study, on T cells of mothers and their children.

This sequence originates from a boy aged 10-17 years in good health. The J gene is TRBJ2-5, the V gene TRBV7-6, with TRBD1 matching over 9 bases. The J call is uncertain, as TRBJ2-7 better fits the DNA end. Sequencing was performed on blood. DNA for the CDR3: TGTGCCAGCAGTGAACGCGTACAGGGGGCGGGTTACGAGCAGTACTTC. Its translation: CASSERVQGAGYEQYF.